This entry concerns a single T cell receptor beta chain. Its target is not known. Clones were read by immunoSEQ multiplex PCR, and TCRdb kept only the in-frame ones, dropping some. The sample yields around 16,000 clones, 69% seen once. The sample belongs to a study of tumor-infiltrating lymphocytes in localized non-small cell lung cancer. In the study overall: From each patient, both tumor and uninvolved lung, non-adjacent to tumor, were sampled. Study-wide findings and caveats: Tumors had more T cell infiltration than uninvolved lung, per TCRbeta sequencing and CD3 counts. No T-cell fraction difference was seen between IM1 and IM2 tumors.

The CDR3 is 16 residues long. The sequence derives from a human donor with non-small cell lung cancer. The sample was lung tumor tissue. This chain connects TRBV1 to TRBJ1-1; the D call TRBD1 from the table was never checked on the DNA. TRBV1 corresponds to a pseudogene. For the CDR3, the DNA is TGCACCAGCAGCCAACTCACCAGACAGGGAGACACTGAAGCTTTCTTT. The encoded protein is CTSSQLTRQGDTEAFF.